This T cell receptor beta chain is drawn from a study of graft-versus-host responses after intestinal transplantation. For the study at large: Recipients obtained multivisceral, liver-intestinal, or isolated intestinal transplants. Every recipient underwent anti-thymocyte globulin induction, then tacrolimus and steroids for 2 to 3 years.

J was trimmed by 7 bases and V by 4 bases; bases with no gene match: 7. CDR3 size: 15 residues. Germline V gives CDR1 SGHRS, CDR2 YFSETQ. Study-wide findings and caveats: Detected in recipient marrow were GvH clones, some of which were first observed in ileum or blood. Circulating GvH clones peaking coincided with falling HvG clones soon after transplant.

Using immunoSEQ multiplex PCR, the repertoire was profiled, and TCRdb retains in-frame clones only, with some absent. The data contain tens of thousands of clones, 80% to 95% of them singletons. With regard to this clone: The antigen remains unidentified.

This chain links TRBV5-1 with TRBJ2-7; TRBD2 aligns across 14 bases. The origin of this receptor is a human donor who was the organ donor for an intestinal transplant. This material consisted of unstimulated CD4+ T cells sorted from spleen or lymph node cells, taken before transplant. Written as DNA, the CDR3 is TGCGCCAGCAGCGCGGGACTAGCGGGAGTAGGAGAGCAGTACTTC. It yields the protein CASSAGLAGVGEQYF.